This T cell receptor (beta chain) was sequenced in a study of shared clonotypes between healthy human individuals. Study context: The study used three CD4 naive, three CD4 memory, two CD8 naive and one CD8 memory plate per donor.

The table lists this clone with a count of one. Trimming removed 6 bases from V and 3 bases from J, with 12 bases in between. The CDR3 spans 13 residues. Germline V CDR1 and CDR2: SQVTM, ANQGSEA. Terminally differentiated effector memory CD45RA+ cells were left out of the naive CD8 fraction, which was CD45RO-negative and positively selected for CCR7. Adult donors, all healthy and HIV-negative, had no recent acute infections or vaccinations. TCRdb's copy holds only in-frame clones and misses some; the assay was immunoSEQ multiplex PCR. Of millions of clones listed, about 95% are singletons. The TCR comes from a man between 18 and 29 years old in good health. Sample: naive CD8+ T cells sorted from blood. J is TRBJ1-5 and V is TRBV29-1, with D perhaps matching TRBD1 (5 bases). The DNA for the CDR3 is TGCAGCGTGGGACCAGGCCTCAATCAGCCCCAGCATTTT. Translated: CSVGPGLNQPQHF.